This T cell receptor beta chain was sequenced during a study of blood T cell repertoires in COVID-19. Background on the study: The United States, Italy and Spain provided the acute and convalescent COVID-19 samples. PBMCs, B-cell-depleted T cells, or T cells were the source of the cDNA or gDNA that made up the material.

Germline V gene sequence: CDR1 LNHDA, CDR2 SQIVND (reference sequence). There are 15 residues in the CDR3. After removal of 6 bases from V and 5 bases from J, the junction contained 12 bases not matched to a gene. How the authors handled the data: Amplification of reference gene primers provided the estimated nucleated cell counts. Some clones are missing from TCRdb's copy, which holds only in-frame ones; the method was immunoSEQ multiplex PCR. The DNA was the basis for D and trimming; V, J and clone size are from that table. The sample records about 200,000 clones, 75% to 90% being singletons. The material sequenced was peripheral blood. V usage is TRBV19 and J usage is TRBJ2-5; 7 nucleotides line up with TRBD2. The TCR originated in a man between 40 and 49 years old with acute or convalescent COVID-19. CDR3 sequence: CASRATSWEWETQYF. CDR3 coding DNA: TGTGCCAGTAGGGCGACTAGCTGGGAATGGGAGACCCAGTACTTC.